What follows are 31 T cell receptor beta chains derived from one specimen sequenced in a study of control samples from healthy donors and cancer patients. The table came from immunoSEQ multiplex PCR; TCRdb's copy has only in-frame clones and leaves some out. The sample carries roughly 180,000 clones, approximately 92% recorded once. The sequencing input was blood. The receptors stem from a woman in her 40s in good health.

This clone has a single count. Additional DNA sequences in this sample encode the identical CDR3. The rearrangement uses TRBV5-1 and TRBJ2-5; no clear D. V lost 0 bases and J 5 bases, leaving 5 bases between the germline ends. Germline CDR1 reads SGHRS; CDR2 reads YFSETQ. The CDR3 is 12 amino acids. CDR3 in amino acids: CASSLAGETQYF. The CDR3 DNA reads as TGCGCCAGCAGCTTGGCCGGGGAGACCCAGTACTTC.

The chain combines TRBV7-7 with TRBJ2-5; 8 bases agree with TRBD1. J lost 0 bases, V lost 5 bases, and 8 bases had no gene match. The CDR3 is 16 amino acids. In germline, CDR1 is SSHAT, CDR2 FNYEAQ (reference sequence). CDR3 amino acids: CASSAAGGWDQETQYF. The DNA of the CDR3 is TGTGCCAGCAGCGCGGCAGGGGGCTGGGACCAAGAGACCCAGTACTTC.

The CDR3 DNA sequence: TGCGCCAGCAGCCCCCGGGGGACAGGGGTCAATGAGCAGTTCTTC. This translates into CASSPRGTGVNEQFF. This chain uses TRBV5-1 with TRBJ2-1, with 10 bases that match TRBD1. Germline V gene lookup returns CDR1 SGHRS and CDR2 YFSETQ. CDR3 length equals 15 residues. V gave up 4 bases and J gave up 6 bases; unmatched junction bases: 7.

The genes are TRBV6-5 and TRBJ1-4; possibly TRBD1 for D (5 bases). With 6 bases removed from V and 7 bases from J, the gap between germline ends came to 15 bases. This CDR3 comprises 14 residues. Germline-derived CDR1 and CDR2 are MNHEY and SVGAGI. DNA for the CDR3: TGTGCCAGCAGCCCATCTTGGGGGAGTGAAAAACTGTTTTTT. Encoded protein: CASSPSWGSEKLFF.

The genes are TRBV9 and TRBJ1-3, with D perhaps TRBD1 (5 bases). The CDR3 has 16 amino acids. Per germline, CDR1 SGDLS and CDR2 YYNGEE. The V gene lost 2 bases and the J gene lost 2 bases, with 14 bases spanning the gap. This CDR3 reads CASSVSPGTTGNTIYF. CDR3 bases: TGTGCCAGCAGCGTGAGCCCCGGGACGACTGGAAACACCATATATTTT.

The chain has TRBV21-1 and TRBJ2-6; the D call in the table, TRBD1, was not verified against the DNA. TRBV21-1 is a documented pseudogene. The CDR3 extends over 19 amino acids. The CDR3 protein is CASFGQKKYMVLGANVLTF. The CDR3 coding sequence is TGTGCCAGCTTCGGACAGAAGAAATACATGGTACTTGGGGCCAACGTCCTGACTTTC.

V and J are TRBV6-2 or TRBV6-3 and TRBJ2-7; D ambiguous. Per the germline V gene, CDR1 is MNHEY and CDR2 is SVGEGT. The V end was cut by 0 bases, the J end by 2 bases, with 2 bases between. CDR3 length: 12 residues. This CDR3 reads CASSYSAYEQYF. Here the CDR3 DNA reads TGTGCCAGCAGTTACTCGGCCTACGAGCAGTACTTC.

The chain joins TRBV14 to TRBJ2-7; 9 positions agree with TRBD1. The germline V gene encodes CDR1 SGHDN and CDR2 FVKESK. Losses at the gene ends were 2 bases for V and 3 bases for J; bases not matched to a gene: 11. The CDR3 contains 17 residues. Here the CDR3 reads CASSQNPGQGSLYEQYF. In DNA form, the CDR3 reads TGTGCCAGCAGCCAAAACCCGGGACAGGGCTCACTCTACGAGCAGTACTTC.

The chain employs TRBV7-9 and TRBJ1-1; 11 bases align to TRBD1. V trimming: 5 bases; J trimming: 6 bases; junction bases outside the gene matches: 8. This CDR3 is 15 amino acids long. CDR1 is SEHNR and CDR2 is FQNEAQ in the germline V gene (reference sequence). CDR3 sequence reads: CASSPWDRGLSEAFF. The CDR3 bases are TGTGCCAGCAGCCCCTGGGACAGGGGGTTATCTGAAGCTTTCTTT. Variable domain in full (rest from reference TRBV7-9 and TRBJ1-1): DTGVSQNPRHKITKRGQNVTFRCDPISEHNRLYWYRQTLGQGPEFLTYFQNEAQLEKSRLLSDRFSAERPKGSFSTLEIQRTEQGDSAMYLCASSPWDRGLSEAFFGQGTRLTVV.

V is TRBV6-1 and J is TRBJ1-4; possibly TRBD1 for D (5 bases). With 2 bases removed from V and 9 bases from J, the gap between germline ends came to 13 bases. The germline gives CDR1 MNHNS, CDR2 SASEGT. There are 14 residues in the CDR3. The CDR3 loop is CASSERFGGKKLFF. The CDR3 DNA is TGTGCCAGCAGTGAAAGGTTTGGGGGAAAAAAACTGTTTTTT.

The genes are TRBV27 and TRBJ2-3; 7 bases are a match to TRBD1. CDR1 is MNHEY, CDR2 SMNVEV, per germline (reference sequence). The CDR3 totals 16 residues. V lost 4 bases and J lost 2; bases outside the gene matches: 9. The CDR3 DNA sequence: TGTGCCAGCAGTTCGAACCGGGACAGTAACACAGATACGCAGTATTTT. The encoded protein is CASSSNRDSNTDTQYF.

The chain links TRBV5-4 to TRBJ1-1; 8 bases align to TRBD1. J lost 1 base, V lost 4 bases, and 3 bases had no gene match. Per the germline V gene, CDR1 is SGHNT and CDR2 is YYREEE (reference sequence). This CDR3 has 14 residues. In nucleotides, the CDR3 is TGTGCCAGCAGCGCCACAGGGGGGAACACTGAAGCTTTCTTT. Protein: CASSATGGNTEAFF. Together with reference TRBV5-4 and TRBJ1-1, the CDR3 gives the full variable domain: ETGVTQSPTHLIKTRGQQVTLRCSSQSGHNTVSWYQQALGQGPQFIFQYYREEENGRGNFPPRFSGLQFPNYSSELNVNALELDDSALYLCASSATGGNTEAFFGQGTRLTVV.

This chain links TRBV5-5 with TRBJ2-7; possibly TRBD1 for D (5 bases). The CDR3 sequence is 13 residues long. Germline V gene data show CDR1 as SGHKS and CDR2 as YYEKEE (reference sequence). V dropped 4 bases and J dropped 7 bases, with 15 bases sitting between them. As DNA, the CDR3 is TGTGCCAGCAGCCCCGGGCTCAGGACAGAGCAGTACTTC. Encoded protein: CASSPGLRTEQYF.

The chain carries TRBV10-1 and TRBJ2-1; 8 bases align to TRBD2. Germline trimming cut 0 bases from V and 4 bases from J; bases unmatched to any gene: 2. Germline V lookup: CDR1 WNHNN, CDR2 SYGVQD (reference sequence). This CDR3 has 15 residues. The CDR3 region is CASSESASGYNEQFF. The CDR3, as DNA: TGCGCCAGCAGTGAGTCGGCTAGCGGGTACAATGAGCAGTTCTTC.

This chain uses TRBV6-1 with TRBJ2-1, with D unresolved. The CDR3 spans 17 residues. Trimming took off 2 bases at V and 3 bases at J, with 17 bases between the two ends. Germline CDR1 reads MNHNS; CDR2 reads SASEGT. CDR3 nucleotides: TGTGCCAGCAGTGAATTTGGGCTGCAAGCCGGCTACAATGAGCAGTTCTTC. Amino acid sequence: CASSEFGLQAGYNEQFF.

The chain uses TRBV18 and TRBJ1-4; D is unresolved. The CDR3 is 15 residues long. Germline loops: CDR1 KGHSH, CDR2 LQKENI. V lost 0 bases to trimming and J lost 2 bases, with 7 bases between them. The CDR3 reads CASSPPLSTNEKLFF. The CDR3 coding sequence is TGTGCCAGCTCACCACCATTGTCGACTAATGAAAAACTGTTTTTT.

J is TRBJ1-2 and V is TRBV5-6; D gene ambiguous. Germline V lookup: CDR1 SGHDT, CDR2 YYEEEE. Trimming removed 4 bases from V and 2 bases from J, with 6 bases in between. CDR3 size: 12 residues. CDR3 residues: CASSRQNYGYTF. CDR3 sequence (DNA): TGTGCCAGCAGCCGGCAGAACTATGGCTACACCTTC.

The rearrangement links TRBV21-1 to TRBJ2-5; the table's TRBD2 call for D was not verified on the DNA. TRBV21-1 is recorded as a pseudogene. The CDR3 has 17 residues. CDR3 DNA: TGTGCCAGCAGCTCGCGGGGACTAGCGGGGGGGAAAGAGACCCAGTACTTC. Translated, it gives CASSSRGLAGGKETQYF.

The rearrangement joins TRBV7-2 to TRBJ1-1, with 7 bases lining up with TRBD1. V lost 4 bases, J lost 2 bases, and 7 bases stayed unmatched. The V gene's germline CDR1 is SGHTA and CDR2 FQGNSA. The CDR3 totals 15 residues. The CDR3 region is CASSSTRGGNTEAFF. The CDR3 bases are TGTGCCAGCAGCTCGACCAGGGGGGGAAACACTGAAGCTTTCTTT.

The chain links TRBV15 to TRBJ1-2; 8 nucleotides agree with TRBD1. From germline, CDR1 is LNHNV and CDR2 YYDKDF (reference sequence). CDR3 length: 17 residues. V dropped 3 bases and J dropped 5; count of bases not matched to a gene: 14. The CDR3 region is CATSRGRTGIDFYGYTF. CDR3 nucleotides: TGTGCCACCAGCAGGGGCAGGACAGGGATAGATTTTTATGGCTACACCTTC.

The V gene is TRBV6-5, the J gene TRBJ1-2, with D maybe TRBD1 (5 bases). The CDR3 contains 14 residues. Germline V gene data show CDR1 as MNHEY and CDR2 as SVGAGI. Between the trimmed V and J ends, which lost 6 bases and 1 base, there was a span of 12 bases. The CDR3, as DNA: TGTGCCAGCAGACCCGGGGGTTTTAACTATGGCTACACCTTC. This codes for CASRPGGFNYGYTF.

The chain joins TRBV5-8 to TRBJ1-1, with D uncertain. Trimming removed 1 base at V and 0 bases at J, with 7 bases between. The CDR3 contains 14 residues. Germline V gene lookup returns CDR1 SGHTS and CDR2 YDEGEE. The CDR3 DNA follows: TGTGCCAGCAGCTTGCCCGCCATGAACACTGAAGCTTTCTTT. This sequence encodes CASSLPAMNTEAFF.

This clone was counted once. The chain carries TRBV20-1 and TRBJ1-1; D gene unclear. V gave up 5 bases and J gave up 1 base, with 5 bases separating them. The V gene's germline CDR1 is DFQATT and CDR2 SNEGSKA (reference sequence). The CDR3 has 11 residues. CDR3 residues: CSAAQNTEAFF. CDR3 DNA: TGCAGTGCTGCCCAGAACACTGAAGCTTTCTTT.

This chain connects TRBV11-2 to TRBJ2-3; D is perhaps TRBD1 or TRBD2 (5 bases each). The CDR3 extends over 16 amino acids. Trimming removed 5 bases at V and 1 base at J, with 16 bases between. From germline, CDR1 is SGHAT and CDR2 FQNNGV. The CDR3 coding sequence is TGTGCCAGCAGCCTCCGGGTTGGGGGAGGCACAGATACGCAGTATTTT. Amino acid sequence: CASSLRVGGGTDTQYF.

The chain recombines TRBV5-1 with TRBJ2-7, with unresolved D. The length of the CDR3 is 13 residues. CDR1 and CDR2 from the germline V gene are SGHRS and YFSETQ. The V end lost 2 bases, the J end lost 3 bases, and 9 bases lay between the germline ends. The CDR3 nucleotides are TGCGCCAGCAGCTTTAGTCCCGGCTACGAGCAGTACTTC. Translated: CASSFSPGYEQYF.

This chain joins TRBV9 and TRBJ1-2; TRBD1 might be the D (5 bases). The CDR3 sequence is 16 residues long. The V end lost 4 bases, the J end lost 3 bases, and 19 bases lay between the germline ends. Germline lookup yields CDR1 SGDLS and CDR2 YYNGEE. CDR3 bases: TGTGCCAGCAGCTCAACTGTTGGGCTGGGGGACTATGGCTACACCTTC. As protein: CASSSTVGLGDYGYTF.

The sample holds a few counts of this clone. V is TRBV6-5 and J is TRBJ1-2, with D unresolved. Trimming cost V 4 bases and J 3 bases, with 15 bases left between them. The CDR3 spans 15 residues. CDR1 MNHEY and CDR2 SVGAGI come from the germline V gene. The CDR3 nucleotides are TGTGCCAGCAGTTCCAATCTTGACATATACTATGGCTACACCTTC. Protein product: CASSSNLDIYYGYTF.

This chain connects TRBV4-1 to TRBJ2-5; perhaps TRBD1 as D (5 bases). Germline V lookup: CDR1 MGHRA, CDR2 YSYEKL. Trimming took 2 bases from V and 2 from J, leaving 12 bases between them. This CDR3 has 15 amino acids. CDR3 sequence reads: CASSQYRGQQETQYF. The CDR3 DNA follows: TGCGCCAGCAGCCAATATAGGGGCCAACAAGAGACCCAGTACTTC.

The gene calls are TRBV12-5 and TRBJ2-1; D is unresolved. The germline V and J ends were trimmed by 1 base and 1 base, with 5 bases remaining between them. Germline-derived CDR1 and CDR2 are LGHNT and FRNRAP. CDR3 length: 14 residues. In DNA, the CDR3 is TGTGCTAGTGGTTTGGGTCAATCCTACAATGAGCAGTTCTTC. It encodes CASGLGQSYNEQFF.

Comment on this clone: The same CDR3 also results from other DNA sequences found in this sample. V usage is TRBV28 and J usage is TRBJ1-2; possible D gene TRBD1, 5 bases. V lost 6 bases and J lost 4, with 9 bases in between. Germline CDR1 MDHEN, CDR2 SYDVKM. The CDR3 is made up of 12 amino acids. DNA for the CDR3: TGTGCCAGCAGGCCCGGGGGCTATGGCTACACCTTC. Its protein is CASRPGGYGYTF.

The V call is TRBV6-5, the J call TRBJ2-7; D is perhaps TRBD2 (5 bases). The CDR3 is made up of 15 amino acids. Germline CDR1 MNHEY, CDR2 SVGAGI. Between the trimmed V and J ends, which lost 2 bases and 3 bases, there was a span of 14 bases. The CDR3 sequence: CASSYQWESVYEQYF. The DNA for the CDR3 is TGTGCCAGCAGTTACCAGTGGGAGAGCGTCTACGAGCAGTACTTC.